The 16 T cell receptor beta chains in this list originate from one sample, sequenced in a study of cytomegalovirus exposure and HLA in healthy donors (dated by TCRdb to between 2016 and 2019). The library relied on the immunoSEQ multiplex PCR assay. The multiplex PCR relied on a mix of 60 forward primers for TCR Vbeta segments and 13 reverse primers for TCR Jbeta segments. The clones in this table, taken by TCRdb from immuneACCESS, are in-frame only. Not every clone is retained; where verified, under half of the shortfall comes from an unresolved V gene, and the cause of the rest is unknown. The sample profile shows 95,000 to 150,000 clones; 80% of them were found once. Of the sample, 8.8% is held by the ten largest clones. Sequenced sample: PBMCs. These TCRs come from a female donor in good health and CMV-seropositive.

Points on this clone: Germline is not matched at one junction end, which may reflect a read error. At the DNA level, this CDR3 is encoded by other sequences in the same sample as well. The V call is TRBV6-5, the J call TRBJ1-6; D call uncertain. CDR1 and CDR2 (germline): MNHEY, SVGAGI. The CDR3 runs 13 residues. The CDR3 spells CASSGGLNSPLHF. In DNA form, the CDR3 reads TGTGCCAGCAGTGGTGGCTTAAATTCCCCCCTCCACTTT.

The chain uses TRBV4-1 and TRBJ1-1; D may be TRBD1 (5 bases). Germline CDR1 reads MGHRA; CDR2 reads YSYEKL. The CDR3 runs 13 residues. V was cut by 1 base and J by 6 bases, with 9 bases left in between. CDR3 amino acids: CASSQVRGPEAFF. Here the CDR3 DNA reads TGCGCCAGCAGCCAAGTGCGGGGCCCTGAAGCTTTCTTT.

This clone was observed a single time. The junction and the germline gene differ at one end; a read error may be behind it. This chain connects TRBV5-6 to TRBJ1-4, with TRBD1 as a possible D gene (6 bases). This CDR3 spans 17 amino acids. The germline V gene encodes CDR1 SGHDT and CDR2 YYEEEE. The CDR3 here is CASGLLGQIKANEKLFF. CDR3 DNA sequence: TGTGCCAGCGGCTTGCTCGGACAGATTAAGGCTAATGAAAAACTGTTTTTT.

For the CDR3, the DNA is TGTGCCAGCAGTTTCGAGGGATGGGCTGAAGCTTTCTTT. Translated, it gives CASSFEGWAEAFF. The chain joins TRBV28 to TRBJ1-1; D gene uncertain. Germline V gene data show CDR1 as MDHEN and CDR2 as SYDVKM. V shed 3 bases and J shed 6 bases, with 11 bases lying between them. This CDR3 is 13 amino acids long.

This chain connects TRBV5-1 to TRBJ2-5, with a possible D match to TRBD2 (6 bases). Per germline, CDR1 SGHRS and CDR2 YFSETQ. Trimming took off 0 bases at V and 5 bases at J, with 14 bases between the two ends. CDR3 size: 15 residues. CDR3 in amino acids: CASSLATEGGETQYF. The CDR3 DNA sequence: TGCGCCAGCAGCTTGGCCACAGAGGGAGGTGAGACCCAGTACTTC.

The V and J genes are TRBV27 and TRBJ2-4; D possibly corresponds to TRBD1 (6 bases). The germline V and J ends were trimmed by 6 bases and 4 bases, with 13 bases remaining between them. The CDR3 has 14 residues. Germline values: CDR1 MNHEY, CDR2 SMNVEV (reference sequence). The CDR3 region has the DNA TGTGCCAGCAGAGCCTTAACAGGGAAAAACATTCAGTACTTC. Its protein product is CASRALTGKNIQYF.

This clone was picked up a small number of times. The V gene is TRBV4-1, the J gene TRBJ2-6, with 7 bases matching TRBD1. In germline, CDR1 is MGHRA, CDR2 YSYEKL. Trimming removed 5 bases from V and 0 bases from J; junction bases left unmatched: 13. The CDR3 has 19 amino acids. CDR3 sequence reads: CASSSHPRDRSSGANVLTF. The CDR3 DNA reads as TGCGCCAGCAGCTCTCACCCCCGGGACAGAAGCTCTGGGGCCAACGTCCTGACTTTC.

This sequence joins TRBV10-3 and TRBJ1-2; D possibly corresponds to TRBD1 (6 bases). V gave up 2 bases and J gave up 6 bases, with 13 bases separating them. The germline gives CDR1 ENHRY, CDR2 SYGVKD. The CDR3 has 14 amino acids. CDR3 sequence reads: CAISEGQPNHGYTF. CDR3 nucleotides: TGTGCCATCAGTGAGGGACAGCCAAACCATGGCTACACCTTC.

This clone was counted a few times. V is TRBV6-5 and J is TRBJ1-1; 8 bases align to TRBD1. CDR1 is MNHEY, CDR2 SVGAGI, per germline. CDR3 size: 14 residues. The V and J ends lost 4 bases and 5 bases, in that order; junction bases with no gene match: 6. In DNA form, the CDR3 reads TGTGCCAGCAGTTTTGGACAGGGTCGAACTGAAGCTTTCTTT. Protein: CASSFGQGRTEAFF.

This chain links TRBV9 with TRBJ2-3, with 9 bases aligning to TRBD2. The CDR3 is made up of 12 amino acids. The ends lost 3 bases at V and 13 bases at J; junction bases unmatched: 6. The germline gives CDR1 SGDLS, CDR2 YYNGEE. The CDR3: CASSDLAGVEYF. The DNA of the CDR3 is TGTGCCAGCAGCGACTTAGCGGGGGTAGAGTATTTT.

The genes are TRBV20-1 and TRBJ1-1; weak D call: TRBD1 (5 bases). The length of the CDR3 is 11 residues. V lost 6 bases and J 1 base, leaving 6 bases between the germline ends. Germline V gene data show CDR1 as DFQATT and CDR2 as SNEGSKA (reference sequence). The CDR3, as DNA: TGCAGTGCAGGGGCGAACACTGAAGCTTTCTTT. Translation: CSAGANTEAFF.

This clone has only a few counts. For the CDR3, the DNA is TGTGCCAGCAGCTTGGGGACAGGGGTTGGAAACACCATATATTTT. Its protein is CASSLGTGVGNTIYF. This rearrangement joins TRBV5-4 to TRBJ1-3; 9 positions match TRBD1. Per germline, CDR1 SGHNT and CDR2 YYREEE (reference sequence). Unmatched junction bases numbered 1, after V lost 0 bases and J lost 3 bases. The CDR3 extends over 15 amino acids.

DNA for the CDR3: TGTGCCAGCAGCAAACCGACAGTGGCAGATACGCAGTATTTT. The encoded protein is CASSKPTVADTQYF. V and J are TRBV5-8 and TRBJ2-3; tentatively, D is TRBD1 (5 bases). The germline V and J ends were trimmed by 4 bases and 4 bases, with 13 bases remaining between them. CDR1 SGHTS and CDR2 YDEGEE come from the germline V gene. The CDR3 totals 14 residues.

The chain combines TRBV29-1 with TRBJ2-3; D may be TRBD2 (7 bases). CDR1 and CDR2 from the germline V gene are SQVTM and ANQGSEA. This CDR3 comprises 13 residues. V lost 3 bases and J 2 bases, leaving 9 bases between the germline ends. CDR3 in DNA: TGCAGCGTTGACGCGGGGGCCACAGATACGCAGTATTTT. Protein product: CSVDAGATDTQYF.

The chain links TRBV7-8 to TRBJ2-5; TRBD1 matches at 8 bases. Germline CDR1 and CDR2: SGHVS and FQNEAQ. V shed 0 bases and J 5 bases; nucleotides not matched to a gene: 5. The CDR3 has 15 amino acids. The CDR3 here is CASSLAGQGEETQYF. The DNA of the CDR3 is TGTGCCAGCAGCTTAGCCGGACAGGGAGAGGAGACCCAGTACTTC. The full variable domain, completed using reference TRBV7-8 and TRBJ2-5, is GAGVSQSPRYKVAKRGQDVALRCDPISGHVSLFWYQQALGQGPEFLTYFQNEAQLDKSGLPSDRFFAERPEGSVSTLKIQRTQQEDSAVYLCASSLAGQGEETQYFGPGTRLLVL.

This chain links TRBV4-2 with TRBJ2-5, with 11 nucleotides matching TRBD2. This CDR3 comprises 15 residues. Per the germline V gene, CDR1 is LGHNA and CDR2 is YNFKEQ. V lost 5 bases to trimming and J lost 1 base; unmatched junction nucleotides: 3. CDR3 in amino acids: CASSFTSGGQETQYF. The CDR3 DNA reads TGTGCCAGCAGCTTTACTAGCGGGGGCCAAGAGACCCAGTACTTC.